Shown below are 32 T cell receptor beta chains from a single sample sequenced in a study of tumor-infiltrating lymphocytes in primary liver carcinoma. A constant-region primer served to make TCR beta cDNA from roughly 500 ng total RNA. Three-round nested multiplex PCR performed with slightly modified ARM-PCR produced the TCR beta libraries. It was with TRBV1-TRBV30 forward primers and a C-beta reverse primer that the first two PCR rounds were run, at approximately 10 cycles each. From the multiplex PCR reads, TCRdb called clonotypes with MiXCR, one entry per CDR3 protein. This table holds 320,000 or so distinct CDR3 sequences, roughly two thirds found once. Both blood RNA, taken from unsorted whole blood, and germline DNA were extracted. Sample: peripheral blood. The source of these receptors is a man aged 35 to 55 with primary liver carcinoma and hepatitis B virus infection.

V is TRBV6-4 and J is TRBJ2-2; D is ambiguous. The length of the CDR3 is 13 residues. Trimming left V 8 bases short and J 4 bases short, with 11 bases between. Germline CDR1 reads MRHNA; CDR2 reads SNTAGT. The CDR3 coding sequence is TGTGCCAGCCGTCCACGGGCCACCGGGGAGCTGTTTTTT. The encoded protein is CASRPRATGELFF.

Remarks on this clonotype: The junction shows a germline mismatch at one end, possibly a read error. The chain joins TRBV7-8 to TRBJ2-7, with 9 bases aligning to TRBD2. Germline V gene lookup returns CDR1 SGHVS and CDR2 FQNEAQ. This CDR3 spans 14 amino acids. The CDR3, as DNA: TGTGCCAGCAGCGTAGCGGGAGCAAGCTACGAGCAGTACTTC. It yields the protein CASSVAGASYEQYF. Full variable domain (outside the CDR3, taken from reference TRBV7-8 and TRBJ2-7): GAGVSQSPRYKVAKRGQDVALRCDPISGHVSLFWYQQALGQGPEFLTYFQNEAQLDKSGLPSDRFFAERPEGSVSTLKIQRTQQEDSAVYLCASSVAGASYEQYFGPGTRLTVT.

Concerning this clonotype itself: The germline gene is not matched at one end of the junction; a read error may be the cause. The V and J genes are TRBV12-3 or TRBV12-4 and TRBJ1-3; 10 nucleotides line up with TRBD1. The CDR3 totals 14 residues. The CDR3 here is CVSRTGGPGNTIYF. Here the CDR3 DNA reads TGTGTCAGCAGGACAGGGGGGCCTGGAAACACCATATATTTT.

With regard to this clonotype: A much more abundant neighbour one base away suggests this may be a read error. The chain has TRBV10-3 and TRBJ2-7, with 13 bases identical to TRBD2. This CDR3 is built from 14 residues. Germline loops: CDR1 ENHRY, CDR2 SYGVKD. This chain's CDR3 is CAISEGLAGDEKYF. CDR3 DNA sequence: TGTGCCATCAGTGAAGGACTAGCGGGAGACGAGAAGTACTTC.

The table lists this clonotype with a count of one. Being one base from a much bigger clone, this may be a read error. The chain links TRBV12-3 or TRBV12-4 to TRBJ1-1, with D possibly matching TRBD1 (5 bases). There are 14 residues in the CDR3. Trimming stripped 5 bases from V and 5 bases from J, with 15 bases between. CDR3 bases: TGTGCCAGCAGTATAGTGGGGGGGACGACTGAAGCTTTCTTT. It is translated as CASSIVGGTTEAFF.

Regarding this clonotype: The junction does not match germline at one end; this may be a read error. The chain uses TRBV11-2 and TRBJ2-7; the match to TRBD2 covers 11 bases. This CDR3 region has 20 residues. CDR1 and CDR2 (germline): SGHAT, FQNNGV. As DNA, the CDR3 is TGTGCCAGCAGCCTGAGGGAGGGGAGGACTAGCGGGCTCAGCCCCTATGAGCAGTACTTC. Translation gives CASSLREGRTSGLSPYEQYF.

To note about this clonotype: It may be a read error: a sequence one base away is much more abundant. The chain is built from TRBV6-2 or TRBV6-3 and TRBJ1-5, with 8 bases aligning to TRBD1. The germline CDR1 and CDR2 sequences are MNHEY and SVGEGT. J gave up 7 bases and V 0 bases, and 5 bases lay outside the gene matches. The CDR3 contains 15 residues. The CDR3 sequence is CASSYSRQGKQPQHF. In DNA, the CDR3 is TGTGCCAGCAGTTACTCGAGACAGGGGAAACAGCCCCAGCATTTT.

With regard to this clonotype: The CDR3 end shows no conserved phenylalanine or tryptophan, and so a read error is likely. The chain couples TRBV11-2 to TRBJ2-7; unclear D gene. This CDR3 has 14 residues. The V end lost 4 bases, the J end lost 0 bases, and 10 bases lay between the germline ends. Germline V gene data show CDR1 as SGHAT and CDR2 as FQNNGV. CDR3 sequence (DNA): TGTGCCAGCAGCTCCGTCGCTAGCTCCTACGAGCAGTACCTC. Its protein product is CASSSVASSYEQYL.

A remark on this clonotype: A read error may explain this, as a much larger clone is one base away. The chain couples TRBV28 to TRBJ1-2, with 7 bases fitting TRBD1. Germline CDR1 is MDHEN and CDR2 is SYDVKM. This CDR3 region has 13 residues. The CDR3 is CASSLEGAYGYAF. DNA of the CDR3: TGTGCCAGCAGTTTGGAGGGGGCTTATGGCTACGCCTTC.

This clonotype has just a few counts. The chain couples TRBV25-1 to TRBJ2-3; 7 bases agree with TRBD1. The V and J ends lost 4 bases and 5 bases, in that order; junction bases with no gene match: 12. Germline values: CDR1 MGHDK, CDR2 SYGVNS. The CDR3 loop spans 16 amino acids. For the CDR3, the DNA is TGTGCCAGCAGTGCCTTAGGGCAGGGGGTCGGAGATACGCAGTATTTT. Its translation: CASSALGQGVGDTQYF.

Regarding this clonotype: The conserved phenylalanine or tryptophan is not found at the CDR3 terminus, so this likely reflects a read error. The chain has TRBV6-5 and TRBJ2-7; 12 bases are a match to TRBD2. The V segment lost 6 bases and the J segment 4 bases; nucleotides outside the gene matches: 1. The CDR3 length is 13 residues. The germline gives CDR1 MNHEY, CDR2 SVGAGI. For the CDR3, the DNA is TGTGCCAGCAGGACTAGCGGGAGTTACGAGCAGTACCTC. Protein product: CASRTSGSYEQYL.

Here the CDR3 reads CASSLARVYTEAFF. CDR3 in DNA: TGCGCCAGCAGCTTGGCCCGGGTGTACACTGAAGCTTTCTTT. The J gene is TRBJ1-1, the V gene TRBV5-1; D is unresolved. The germline V gene encodes CDR1 SGHRS and CDR2 YFSETQ. V lost 0 bases, J lost 3 bases, and 9 bases lay in between. This CDR3 region has 14 residues.

With regard to this clonotype: A much larger clone lies one base from this, so it may be a read error. The rearrangement uses TRBV6-1 and TRBJ2-4; tentatively, D is TRBD1 (7 bases). The CDR3 covers 14 residues. Trimming pared 6 bases from V and 5 bases from J, leaving 14 bases between. Germline CDR1 MNHNS, CDR2 SASEGT. The CDR3 nucleotides read TGTGCCAGCAGCCGCGGGACAGAGGAAAACATTCAGTACTTC. It translates to CASSRGTEENIQYF.

A remark on this clonotype: This may be a read error: a much more frequent sequence differs by one nucleotide. This chain connects TRBV6-2 or TRBV6-3 to TRBJ2-2, with D perhaps matching TRBD2 (5 bases). The length of the CDR3 is 15 residues. From germline, CDR1 is MNHEY and CDR2 SVGEGT. The CDR3 here is CASSYSTGIIGELYF. The CDR3 DNA reads as TGTGCCAGCAGTTACTCGACCGGGATTATCGGGGAGCTGTATTTT.

This clonotype occurred many times. The V and J genes are TRBV6-1 and TRBJ2-7, with D possibly TRBD2 on 6 matching bases. Trimming removed 5 bases from V and 2 bases from J, with 16 bases in between. Germline-derived CDR1 and CDR2 are MNHNS and SASEGT. CDR3 length: 15 residues. CDR3 sequence: CASSSASATPYEQYF. The DNA of the CDR3 is TGTGCCAGCAGTTCGGCTAGCGCCACTCCCTACGAGCAGTACTTC.

The chain joins TRBV18 to TRBJ1-5; D perhaps matches TRBD1 (5 bases). This CDR3 spans 16 amino acids. Germline CDR1 and CDR2: KGHSH and LQKENI. V lost 2 bases, J lost 3 bases, and 14 bases lay in between. The CDR3 region is CASSPGRGSLNQPQHF. CDR3 nucleotides: TGTGCCAGCTCACCAGGTCGGGGCAGCCTCAATCAGCCCCAGCATTTT.

This rearrangement joins TRBV6-2 or TRBV6-3 to TRBJ2-3; D may match TRBD1 or TRBD2 (5 bases each). The CDR3 loop spans 18 amino acids. Trimming pared 6 bases from V and 4 bases from J, leaving 26 bases between. CDR1 is MNHEY and CDR2 is SVGEGT in the germline V gene. CDR3 DNA sequence: TGTGCCAGCAGATGGACTTCGGGGACCCCAGAGGAGGCAGATACGCAGTATTTT. This translates into CASRWTSGTPEEADTQYF.

The sample holds many counts of this clonotype. The chain combines TRBV5-5 with TRBJ2-3; tentative D call: TRBD1 (6 bases). CDR3 size: 16 residues. The V end was cut by 0 bases, the J end by 2 bases, with 13 bases between. Germline values: CDR1 SGHKS, CDR2 YYEKEE (reference sequence). The CDR3 region has the DNA TGTGCCAGCAGCTTGGAGGGGGACGGTTACACAGATACGCAGTATTTT. Translated: CASSLEGDGYTDTQYF. The full variable domain, completed using reference TRBV5-5 and TRBJ2-3, is DAGVTQSPTHLIKTRGQQVTLRCSPISGHKSVSWYQQVLGQGPQFIFQYYEKEERGRGNFPDRFSARQFPNYSSELNVNALLLGDSALYLCASSLEGDGYTDTQYFGPGTRLTVL.

Turning to this clonotype: One end of the junction varies from germline; a read error may be responsible. V and J are TRBV6-5 and TRBJ2-7; no clear D. The CDR3 runs to 15 residues. Germline assignment: CDR1 MNHEY and CDR2 SVGAGI. The CDR3 loop is CAGSYSMADLYEQYF. In DNA, the CDR3 is TGTGCCGGCAGTTACTCGATGGCGGATCTCTACGAGCAGTACTTC.

Turning to this clonotype: A clone one base away is much larger, so this may be a read error. Here the CDR3 omits its conserved ending phenylalanine or tryptophan, so a read error is the likely source. DNA for the CDR3: TGTGCCAGCAGTTACTCTAGCGGGAGAGTTAGCAATGAGCAGTTCCTC. It specifies CASSYSSGRVSNEQFL. The V call is TRBV6-2 or TRBV6-3, the J call TRBJ2-1, with 9 bases matching TRBD2. V dropped 0 bases and J dropped 6; count of bases not matched to a gene: 6. The CDR3 runs to 16 residues. Germline V lookup: CDR1 MNHEY, CDR2 SVGEGT.

The CDR3 protein is CASSLDWMVGEQFF. CDR3 nucleotides: TGTGCCAGCAGCTTAGACTGGATGGTTGGGGAGCAGTTCTTC. This chain joins TRBV11-3 and TRBJ2-1, with D hard to call. V dropped 0 bases and J dropped 10 bases, with 13 bases sitting between them. This CDR3 is 14 amino acids long. Germline assignment: CDR1 SGHNT and CDR2 YENEEA.

This chain connects TRBV11-2 to TRBJ1-3; D remains ambiguous. Trimming removed 0 bases at V and 0 bases at J, with 9 bases between. The length of the CDR3 is 16 residues. The germline gives CDR1 SGHAT, CDR2 FQNNGV. The CDR3 reads CASSLDSRASGNTIYF. CDR3 in DNA: TGTGCCAGCAGCTTAGATTCCCGAGCCTCTGGAAACACCATATATTTT. The whole variable domain, remainder taken from reference TRBV11-2 and TRBJ1-3, is EAGVAQSPRYKIIEKRQSVAFWCNPISGHATLYWYQQILGQGPKLLIQFQNNGVVDDSQLPKDRFSAERLKGVDSTLKIQPAKLEDSAVYLCASSLDSRASGNTIYFGEGSWLTVV.

A word on this clonotype: A much bigger clone sits one base away, suggesting this may be a read error. The V and J genes are TRBV5-1 and TRBJ2-1, with unresolved D. V gave up 0 bases and J gave up 4 bases, with 8 bases separating them. Germline values: CDR1 SGHRS, CDR2 YFSETQ. The CDR3 has 14 amino acids. CDR3 amino acids: CASSLGHEYNEQFF. The CDR3 DNA is TGCGCCAGCAGCTTGGGGCATGAATACAATGAGCAGTTCTTC.

About this clonotype itself: This may stem from a read error, because a much larger clone lies one nucleotide away. The final CDR3 position lacks the conserved phenylalanine or tryptophan, pointing to a likely read error. The chain couples TRBV6-2 or TRBV6-3 to TRBJ2-7; the match to TRBD1 covers 7 bases. Unmatched junction bases numbered 9, after V lost 5 bases and J lost 5 bases. This CDR3 is built from 14 residues. Germline V gene lookup returns CDR1 MNHEY and CDR2 SVGEGT. The CDR3 DNA is TGTGCCAGCAGTAACGACAGGGTAAGACACGAGCAGTACTTA. As protein: CASSNDRVRHEQYL.

This clonotype was picked up one time. At one end, the junction sequence differs from germline, possibly due to a read error. This chain joins TRBV5-4 and TRBJ1-4; D unresolved. CDR1 is SGHNT, CDR2 YYREEE, per germline (reference sequence). The CDR3 runs to 13 residues. CDR3 protein: CASSLGPTEKLFF. In DNA form, the CDR3 reads TGTGCCAGCAGCTTGGGACCGACTGAAAAACTGTTTTTC.

With respect to this clonotype: One end of the junction is discordant with germline, which a read error may explain. V is TRBV4-3 and J is TRBJ2-7; unclear D gene. Germline V gene sequence: CDR1 LGHNA, CDR2 YSLEER. This CDR3 spans 16 amino acids. The CDR3 DNA reads TGTGCCAGCAGCCAAGTCACAGAGGCCAGCTCCTACGAGCAGTACTTC. Translation gives CASSQVTEASSYEQYF.

This clonotype was seen ten or more times. The chain combines TRBV11-2 with TRBJ2-3; tentatively, D is TRBD1 or TRBD2 (5 bases each). Germline CDR1 is SGHAT and CDR2 is FQNNGV. V was pared by 8 bases and J by 2 bases, with 20 bases between. The CDR3 sequence is 16 residues long. The CDR3 region is CASGNGASTPTDTQYF. The DNA for the CDR3 is TGTGCCAGCGGTAACGGGGCTTCAACACCCACAGATACGCAGTATTTT. The variable domain in full, with the rest retrieved from reference TRBV11-2 and TRBJ2-3, is EAGVAQSPRYKIIEKRQSVAFWCNPISGHATLYWYQQILGQGPKLLIQFQNNGVVDDSQLPKDRFSAERLKGVDSTLKIQPAKLEDSAVYLCASGNGASTPTDTQYFGPGTRLTVL.

Comment on this clonotype: Possible read error: a much larger clone is one base away. This chain joins TRBV29-1 and TRBJ1-1, with D possibly TRBD1 on 5 matching bases. CDR1 SQVTM and CDR2 ANQGSEA come from the germline V gene. V was clipped by 5 bases and J by 4 bases, with 14 bases between them. The CDR3 has 13 amino acids. The CDR3 bases are TGCAGCGTTCGGACACCCTCCTTCACTGAAGCTTTCTTT. It yields the protein CSVRTPSFTEAFF.

This clonotype was detected ten times or more. The chain joins TRBV6-2 or TRBV6-3 to TRBJ2-1, with TRBD2 as a possible D gene (5 bases). From germline, CDR1 is MNHEY and CDR2 SVGEGT. The CDR3 has 15 residues. V lost 3 bases and J lost 9, with 18 bases in between. The CDR3 region has the DNA TGTGCCAGCAGTTATATCGGCGGGCCGCTCGGTGAGCAGTTCTTC. Amino acids: CASSYIGGPLGEQFF.

Notes on this clonotype: One junction end does not reproduce the germline sequence, and a read error may be involved. The rearrangement joins TRBV7-8 to TRBJ2-5; 7 nucleotides align to TRBD2. CDR1 and CDR2 from the germline V gene are SGHVS and FQNEAQ. The CDR3 spans 16 residues. The CDR3 region is CDSSQTSPEYQETQYF. The CDR3, as DNA: TGTGACAGCAGCCAGACTAGCCCTGAGTACCAAGAGACCCAGTACTTC.

This clonotype was recorded only once. A much bigger clone sits one base away, suggesting this may be a read error. The rearrangement uses TRBV12-3 or TRBV12-4 and TRBJ2-1; 12 bases line up with TRBD2. Trimming at V came to 6 bases and at J to 6 bases, leaving 6 bases not matched to a gene. CDR3 length equals 15 residues. The CDR3 coding sequence is TGTGCCAGCAGGCGAAGACTAGCGGGAGCCAATGAGCAGTTCTTC. Translation gives CASRRRLAGANEQFF.

Details on this clonotype: This CDR3 is missing its conserved last phenylalanine or tryptophan, likely due to a read error. It is unclear where the CDR3 begins or ends on the DNA, so no DNA is shown, and the CDR3 is as TCRdb lists it. The chain recombines TRBV11-1 with TRBJ2-7; no DNA check was done on the table's D call, TRBD2. The CDR3 is 16 amino acids in total, end residues counted. CDR1 and CDR2 from the germline V gene are SGHAT and FQDESV (reference sequence). This chain's CDR3 is CASSLSGREVAYEQYL.